The rows below give T cell receptor beta chains drawn from one sample of a study of blood T cell repertoires in COVID-19. The method was immunoSEQ multiplex PCR; TCRdb's version includes in-frame clones alone and lacks a portion of them. The table has 190,000 or so clones, around 85% seen once. Sequenced input: PBMCs or T cells enriched from blood (not recorded which). The receptors derive from a man aged 35 to 55 who had recovered from COVID-19. Both conserved end residues are part of each CDR3.

>TRBV19|TRBJ2-7|16
CASSIDVTSYTYEQYF
>TRBV4-2|TRBJ2-1|16
CASSHNVRPLGNEQFF
>TRBV6-5|TRBJ1-4|16
CASSYVGPVIKEKLFF
>TRBV4-3|TRBJ1-4|16
CASSQEPGQGREKLFF
>TRBV5-1|TRBJ2-1|15
CASSLPSGTGGEQFF
>TRBV7-9|TRBJ2-1|11
CASSLLSEQFF
>TRBV19|TRBJ2-7|14
CASSTPGQGYEQYF
>TRBV30|TRBJ1-5|14
CAWSGGSGGQPQHF
>TRBV15|TRBJ2-3|15
CATSRGRSTTDTQYF
>TRBV27|TRBJ2-7|14
CASSLSRLEGEQYF
>TRBV5-5|TRBJ1-4|13
CASSFLAGEKLFF
>TRBV9|TRBJ1-4|15
CASSATGAQGEKLFF
>TRBV6-5|TRBJ1-3|12
CASRYSGNTIYF
>TRBV6-6|TRBJ2-5|17
CASSPSRTGVTGETQYF
>TRBV7-3|TRBJ2-2|14
CASSLRQNTGELFF
>TRBV9|TRBJ2-2|13
CASSVVSAGELFF
>TRBV6-4|TRBJ2-1|14
CASSVDSAYNEQFF
>TRBV10-2|TRBJ2-7|14
CASRMGGTGYEQYF
>TRBV7-9|TRBJ1-2|13
CASSSYRERDYTF
>TRBV5-4|TRBJ1-2|15
CASSLGGTANYGYTF
>TRBV2|TRBJ2-3|16
CASRDATSALVDTQYF
>TRBV19|TRBJ1-5|15
CASSVQGAGDQPQHF
>TRBV6-2/TRBV6-3|TRBJ2-5|18
CASSYSAAGQKGQETQYF
>TRBV5-5|TRBJ2-5|15
CASTLGLALEETQYF
>TRBV13|TRBJ1-5|17
CASSLTGGGYGNQPQHF
>TRBV25-1|TRBJ1-2|12
CASSLGPYGYTF
>TRBV5-1|TRBJ1-5|13
CASSFRGDQPQHF
>TRBV19|TRBJ2-7|15
CASSRSGLNIYEQYF
>TRBV27|TRBJ2-7|13
CASSTSGRYEQYF
>TRBV20-1|TRBJ2-5|11
CSARDAGIQYF
>TRBV5-4|TRBJ2-7|12
CASSLEAYEQYF
>TRBV2|TRBJ2-7|15
CASSEGFGQPYEQYF
>TRBV7-9|TRBJ1-6|15
CASSLAQGIRSPLHF
>TRBV11-3|TRBJ2-7|13
CASSLGLAYEQYF
>TRBV28|TRBJ1-2|14
CASSLEGTLFGYTF
>TRBV2|TRBJ1-6|13
CASRPGENSPLHF
>TRBV9|TRBJ1-4|15
CASSVDSGSNEKLFF
>TRBV3-1/TRBV3-2|TRBJ1-1|14
CASRDAGPNTEAFF
>TRBV29-1|TRBJ1-2|14
CSAVKDRGKNGYTF
>TRBV9|TRBJ1-1|15
CASSPPDRGHTEAFF
>TRBV7-9|TRBJ2-7|15
CASSSRTGRTYEQYF
>TRBV7-2|TRBJ2-7|18
CASSFKGAAAGMTYEQYF
>TRBV7-6|TRBJ2-3|16
CASSPPAGRKPDTQYF
>TRBV10-3|TRBJ2-1|15
CAISESQQGSNEQFF
>TRBV13|TRBJ2-1|16
CASSSNTGTSVTTRVF